A selection of T cell receptor beta chains follows, all from one sample in a study of cytomegalovirus exposure and HLA in healthy donors. Repertoires were generated with immunoSEQ multiplex PCR, while TCRdb's copy carries only in-frame clones and drops some. The data show some 140,000 clones, with approximately 80% seen just once and 2% held by the top ten. Material for sequencing was PBMCs. These receptors were taken from a man aged 25 to 40 in good health and CMV-seronegative. The CDR3 runs from the conserved cysteine through the conserved F or W. Each record gives: V gene, D gene, clone size, J gene, CDR3 protein, CDR3 DNA. D genes are given only for firm matches. Size values are once, few and many counts, or a class for expanded clones, and some rows have none.

>TRBV5-6|-|few|TRBJ2-3
CASSLGSPGRDTQYF
TGTGCCAGCAGCTTGGGTTCCCCTGGGAGAGATACGCAGTATTTT
>TRBV10-3|-|-|TRBJ1-1
CAISGLRSPAEAFF
TGTGCCATCAGTGGACTTAGGTCTCCCGCTGAAGCTTTCTTT
>TRBV9|TRBD1|-|TRBJ2-6
CASSVVGQGARGANVLTF
TGTGCCAGCAGCGTAGTGGGACAGGGGGCGAGAGGGGCCAACGTCCTGACTTTC
>TRBV4-1|-|-|TRBJ2-7
CASSPFASRGSSYEQYF
TGCGCCAGCAGCCCCTTCGCTTCCCGCGGGTCCTCCTACGAGCAGTACTTC
>TRBV30|TRBD1|-|TRBJ1-1
CAWSWGQGVTEAFF
TGTGCCTGGAGTTGGGGACAGGGGGTTACTGAAGCTTTCTTT
>TRBV15|-|-|TRBJ1-5
CATADRRNQPQHF
TGTGCCACCGCGGACAGACGCAATCAGCCCCAGCATTTT
>TRBV2|TRBD1|-|TRBJ2-5
CASSGHPGQLRETQYF
TGTGCCAGCAGTGGACATCCGGGACAGCTCCGGGAGACCCAGTACTTC
>TRBV6-1|-|-|TRBJ2-7
CASIRDNSYEQYF
TGTGCCAGCATAAGGGACAACTCCTACGAGCAGTACTTC
>TRBV9|TRBD2|-|TRBJ2-1
CASSVGTSGGPYNEQFF
TGTGCCAGCAGCGTAGGAACTAGCGGGGGGCCCTACAATGAGCAGTTCTTC
>TRBV6-1|TRBD1|-|TRBJ2-5
CASRPTGAGETQYF
TGTGCCAGCAGACCGACAGGGGCCGGGGAGACCCAGTACTTC
>TRBV9|-|-|TRBJ2-7
CASSVSWGGYEQYF
TGTGCCAGCAGCGTATCGTGGGGCGGCTACGAGCAGTACTTC
>TRBV10-1|-|-|TRBJ2-5
CASSESLGAQETQYF
TGCGCCAGCAGTGAGTCTTTAGGGGCCCAAGAGACCCAGTACTTC
>TRBV11-2|TRBD1|-|TRBJ1-2
CASSSPRDRLPYGYTF
TGTGCCAGCAGCTCACCCCGGGACAGATTACCCTATGGCTACACCTTC
>TRBV30|-|few|TRBJ2-7
CAWSELYEQYF
TGTGCCTGGAGTGAACTATACGAGCAGTACTTC
>TRBV5-1|-|-|TRBJ2-7
CASSSSWGEAYEQYF
TGCGCCAGCAGCTCCTCGTGGGGGGAAGCCTACGAGCAGTACTTC
>TRBV10-3|TRBD1|-|TRBJ1-2
CAISGGTGADYGYTF
TGTGCCATCAGTGGGGGGACAGGGGCCGACTATGGCTACACCTTC
>TRBV4-1|TRBD2|-|TRBJ2-1
CASSSLGLGSYNEQFF
TGCGCCAGCAGCTCACTTGGACTAGGCTCCTACAATGAGCAGTTCTTC
>TRBV18|TRBD1|-|TRBJ1-5
CASSPDRVSNQPQHF
TGTGCCAGCTCACCGGACAGGGTTAGCAATCAGCCCCAGCATTTT
>TRBV7-8|-|-|TRBJ2-7
CASSQGGPYEQYF
TGTGCCAGCAGCCAGGGGGGCCCCTACGAGCAGTACTTC
>TRBV19|-|-|TRBJ2-2
CASSMASRSFTGELFF
TGTGCCAGTAGTATGGCCAGCAGGTCGTTCACCGGGGAGCTGTTTTTT
>TRBV5-8|TRBD1|-|TRBJ2-3
CASSMTGYSTDTQYF
TGTGCCAGCAGCATGACAGGGTATAGCACAGATACGCAGTATTTT
>TRBV28|TRBD1|-|TRBJ1-2
CASRATGGVYGYTF
TGTGCCAGCAGAGCAACAGGGGGCGTCTATGGCTACACCTTC
>TRBV7-9|TRBD1|-|TRBJ1-1
CASSLIPGQQMNTEAFF
TGTGCCAGCAGCTTAATACCGGGACAGCAAATGAACACTGAAGCTTTCTTT
>TRBV5-1|TRBD1|-|TRBJ1-5
CASSLDGTGGQPQHF
TGCGCCAGCAGCCTAGATGGGACAGGGGGACAGCCCCAGCATTTT
>TRBV19|-|-|TRBJ1-5
CASSIIGDYSNQPQHF
TGTGCCAGTAGTATCATCGGGGATTATAGCAATCAGCCCCAGCATTTT
>TRBV2|-|-|TRBJ2-7
CASSPIDEQYF
TGTGCCAGCAGCCCTATAGACGAGCAGTACTTC
>TRBV7-8|-|-|TRBJ1-2
CASSLVQGQGYTF
TGTGCCAGCAGCTTAGTTCAGGGGCAAGGCTACACCTTC
>TRBV7-9|TRBD1|-|TRBJ2-7
CSSSSWTGSSYEQYF
TGTTCCAGCAGCTCCTGGACAGGGAGCTCCTACGAGCAGTACTTC
>TRBV29-1|TRBD1|-|TRBJ2-5
CSVESRGRETQYF
TGCAGCGTTGAATCGAGGGGGCGAGAGACCCAGTACTTC
>TRBV9|TRBD2|-|TRBJ2-3
CASSVAPSAGAFTDTQYF
TGTGCCAGCAGCGTAGCTCCATCAGCGGGAGCGTTCACAGATACGCAGTATTTT
>TRBV7-7|-|once|TRBJ2-7
CASSLHPHEQYF
TGTGCTAGCAGCTTACATCCCCACGAGCAGTACTTC
>TRBV6-6|-|-|TRBJ2-3
CASSYGTYRTDTQYF
TGTGCCAGCAGTTACGGGACTTACAGAACAGATACGCAGTATTTT
>TRBV6-1|-|few|TRBJ1-4
CASSERAGATNEKLFF
TGTGCCAGCAGTGAACGGGCGGGGGCAACTAATGAAAAACTGTTTTTT
>TRBV11-2|-|-|TRBJ1-4
CASSRGPGYEKPFF
TGTGCCAGCAGCCGAGGTCCAGGGTATGAAAAACCGTTTTTT
>TRBV28|TRBD1|-|TRBJ2-6
CASNLGSGGISGANVLTF
TGTGCCAGCAACTTAGGGTCAGGGGGCATCTCTGGGGCCAACGTCCTGACTTTC
>TRBV2|-|few|TRBJ2-1
CASSGGTFIEQFF
TGTGCCAGCAGTGGGGGGACTTTCATTGAGCAGTTCTTC
>TRBV27|-|few|TRBJ2-1
CASGGSGYGHNEQFF
TGTGCCAGCGGGGGGAGCGGGTATGGACACAATGAGCAGTTCTTC
>TRBV12-5|-|few|TRBJ2-7
CASGLEGAYEQYF
TGTGCTAGTGGTTTGGAAGGAGCCTACGAGCAGTACTTC
>TRBV2|-|-|TRBJ1-5
CASSQGAGNQPQHF
TGTGCCAGCAGTCAAGGGGCCGGCAATCAGCCCCAGCATTTT
>TRBV27|-|-|TRBJ1-5
CASSFFRGNQPQHF
TGTGCCAGCAGTTTTTTCAGGGGCAATCAGCCCCAGCATTTT